This TCR beta chain was sequenced during a study of T cells after yellow fever vaccination. Worth noting for this clonotype: Its antigen is currently unknown.

CDR1 and CDR2 from the germline V gene are KGHSH and LQKENI. This CDR3 is 14 amino acids long. V was cut by 2 bases and J by 3 bases, with 11 bases left in between. By 5'RACE template switching, TCR cDNA was produced, with a universal primer site and UMIs added in the process. A single record per CDR3 protein comes from TCRdb applying MiXCR to the 5' RACE reads. The table includes a few hundred thousand distinct CDR3 sequences, about 5.2% detected once. Points from the study as a whole: The secondary response was weaker but peaked faster, day 5 versus 15. There was a small share of clonotypes that showed up in both the CD4 and CD8 compartments. Subsequent booster samples again held most clones from primary vaccination (96% CD4, 85% to 90% CD8).

The TCR comes from a man aged 18 to 29 who received the YFV17D yellow fever vaccine. V and J are TRBV18 and TRBJ2-7, with D perhaps matching TRBD2 (6 bases). The sample was CD4+ T cells sorted from PBMCs, taken on the day of the yellow fever booster vaccination. The DNA of the CDR3 is TGTGCCAGCTCACCAGCGGGGCGCAACTACGAGCAGTACGTC. Protein sequence: CASSPAGRNYEQYV.